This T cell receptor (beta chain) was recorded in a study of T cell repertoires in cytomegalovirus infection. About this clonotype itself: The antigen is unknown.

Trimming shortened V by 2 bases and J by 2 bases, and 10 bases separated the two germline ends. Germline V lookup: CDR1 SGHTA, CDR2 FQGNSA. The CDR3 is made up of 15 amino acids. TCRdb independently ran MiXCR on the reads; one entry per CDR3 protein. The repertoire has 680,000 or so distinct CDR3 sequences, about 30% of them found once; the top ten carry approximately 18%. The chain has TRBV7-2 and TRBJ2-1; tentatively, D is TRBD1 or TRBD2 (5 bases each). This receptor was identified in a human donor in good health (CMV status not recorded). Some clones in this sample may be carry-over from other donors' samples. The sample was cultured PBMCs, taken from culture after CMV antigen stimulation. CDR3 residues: CASSLQGPPYNEQFF. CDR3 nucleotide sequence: TGTGCCAGCAGCTTACAGGGACCCCCCTACAATGAGCAGTTCTTC.